A selection of T cell receptor beta chains follows, all from one sample in a study of neoadjuvant nivolumab and ipilimumab in lung cancer. Assay used: immunoSEQ multiplex PCR; TCRdb lists only in-frame clones, some missing. The table has thousands of clones, roughly 85% seen once. The source material was tumor tissue, sampled after neoadjuvant nivolumab, alone or with ipilimumab, at or shortly before surgery. The receptors derive from an adult with non-small cell lung cancer. Both conserved end residues are part of each CDR3. The order of the fields is V gene, J gene, D gene, clone size, CDR3 protein, CDR3 DNA. A D gene is named only where the DNA matches it firmly. Size is stated for part of the rows, as once, few or many counts, or as a class when the clone is expanded.

TRBV21-1	TRBJ2-7	NA	NA	CASSKVPEQYF	TGTGCCAGCAGCAAAGTTCCCGAGCAGTACTTC
TRBV14	TRBJ2-7	TRBD1	NA	CASSQYRTGGAYEQYF	TGTGCCAGCAGCCAGTACCGGACAGGGGGTGCCTACGAGCAGTACTTC
TRBV4-1	TRBJ2-5	NA	NA	CASSRPAQGGPETQYF	TGCGCCAGCAGCCGACCTGCCCAGGGGGGCCCGGAGACCCAGTACTTC
TRBV10-3	TRBJ2-7	TRBD2	NA	CAISDSGRKYEQYF	TGTGCCATCAGTGATAGCGGGAGAAAGTACGAGCAGTACTTC
TRBV15	TRBJ1-1	TRBD1	NA	CATSRPDRGATEAFF	TGTGCCACCAGCAGACCGGACAGGGGTGCCACTGAAGCTTTCTTT
TRBV5-6	TRBJ1-1	NA	NA	CASSAEQGDRGTEAFF	TGTGCCAGCAGCGCGGAACAGGGAGATAGGGGCACTGAAGCTTTCTTT
TRBV5-6	TRBJ2-3	NA	NA	CASSLGDTQYF	TGTGCCAGCAGTCTAGGCGATACGCAGTATTTT
TRBV2	TRBJ2-1	NA	NA	CASRLVGNEQFF	TGTGCCAGCAGGCTGGTCGGGAATGAGCAGTTCTTC
TRBV2	TRBJ2-4	TRBD1	NA	CASRDRVTKNIQYF	TGTGCCAGCAGGGACAGGGTTACCAAAAACATTCAGTACTTC
TRBV5-4	TRBJ1-2	NA	NA	CASSFSGQVYYGYTF	TGTGCCAGCAGCTTCAGCGGACAAGTGTACTATGGCTACACCTTC
TRBV27	TRBJ2-3	TRBD1	NA	CASSTPRTGGRDTQYF	TGTGCCAGCAGTACCCCGCGGACAGGGGGCCGGGATACGCAGTATTTT
TRBV5-1	TRBJ2-7	NA	NA	CASSRDGGQAEQYF	TGCGCCAGCAGCCGGGACGGAGGGCAGGCCGAGCAGTACTTC
TRBV14	TRBJ1-2	NA	NA	CASSQAGAYGYTF	TGTGCCAGCAGCCAAGCAGGGGCCTATGGCTACACCTTC
TRBV25-1	TRBJ1-2	NA	NA	CASRGLARAGETDGYTF	TGTGCCAGCAGGGGACTAGCGAGGGCAGGGGAAACAGATGGCTACACCTTC
TRBV7-9	TRBJ2-1	TRBD1	NA	CASSFRGQGSSEQFF	TGTGCCAGCAGCTTTCGAGGACAGGGGAGTAGCGAGCAGTTCTTC
TRBV4-1	TRBJ2-7	TRBD2	once	CASSQRVGLAYEQYF	TGCGCCAGCAGCCAAAGGGTGGGACTAGCCTACGAGCAGTACTTC
TRBV18	TRBJ2-2	NA	NA	CASSLMEGTGELFF	TGTGCCAGCTCACTCATGGAGGGCACCGGGGAGCTGTTTTTT
TRBV20-1	TRBJ2-2	NA	NA	CSAKTGGELFF	TGCAGTGCTAAAACAGGGGGGGAGCTGTTTTTT
TRBV5-1	TRBJ1-1	NA	NA	CASSLSGPTEAFF	TGCGCCAGCAGCTTGTCGGGCCCCACTGAAGCTTTCTTT
TRBV27	TRBJ2-2	TRBD2	NA	CASSLGGGTGELFF	TGTGCCAGCAGTTTAGGGGGGGGCACCGGGGAGCTGTTTTTT
TRBV20-1	TRBJ1-2	NA	NA	CSAIEGPGYTF	TGCAGTGCTATAGAAGGGCCTGGCTACACCTTC
TRBV12-5	TRBJ1-1	NA	NA	CASGFPAAEAFF	TGTGCTAGTGGTTTCCCTGCCGCTGAAGCTTTCTTT
TRBV18	TRBJ2-7	TRBD2	NA	CASSLGTSGTYEQYF	TGTGCCAGCTCACTTGGGACTAGCGGAACCTACGAGCAGTACTTC
TRBV6-1	TRBJ2-7	NA	NA	CASSESPKSSYEQYF	TGTGCCAGCAGTGAAAGCCCGAAATCCTCATACGAGCAGTACTTC
TRBV5-6	TRBJ2-1	NA	NA	CASSGGSGTYNEQFF	TGTGCCAGCAGCGGGGGCTCGGGCACCTACAATGAGCAGTTCTTC
TRBV30	TRBJ1-1	NA	NA	CAWSVSGPKAFF	TGTGCCTGGAGTGTAAGCGGACCTAAAGCTTTCTTT
TRBV11-2	TRBJ2-3	NA	NA	CASSLTGYTDTQYF	TGTGCCAGCAGCTTAACGGGATACACAGATACGCAGTATTTT
TRBV6-5	TRBJ2-2	TRBD2	NA	CASSYSTSGRTGELFF	TGTGCCAGCAGTTACTCAACTAGCGGGAGAACCGGGGAGCTGTTTTTT
TRBV4-1	TRBJ1-2	TRBD1	NA	CASSQGQGIYGYTF	TGCGCCAGCAGCCAGGGACAGGGGATCTATGGCTACACCTTC
TRBV7-2	TRBJ2-1	TRBD1	NA	CASSAQPGTGGRNEQFF	TGTGCCAGCAGCGCCCAACCCGGGACAGGGGGCCGGAATGAGCAGTTCTTC
TRBV18	TRBJ1-3	NA	NA	CASSPGQGDPGNTIYF	TGTGCCAGCTCACCAGGGCAGGGTGACCCTGGAAACACCATATATTTT
TRBV10-3	TRBJ2-2	TRBD2	NA	CAIRSRGDTGELFF	TGTGCCATCAGGAGCCGGGGGGACACCGGGGAGCTGTTTTTT
TRBV6-4	TRBJ2-3	NA	NA	CASSEQGVTDTQYF	TGTGCCAGCAGTGAGCAGGGCGTCACAGATACGCAGTATTTT
TRBV11-1	TRBJ2-3	NA	NA	CASSLEGSTDTQYF	TGTGCCAGCAGCTTAGAGGGCAGCACAGATACGCAGTATTTT
TRBV7-6	TRBJ2-3	NA	once	CASSLLASQTSTDTQYF	TGTGCCAGCAGCTTACTTGCAAGCCAGACTAGCACAGATACGCAGTATTTT
TRBV11-3	TRBJ2-1	TRBD2	NA	CASSPRGASGRANEQFF	TGTGCCAGCAGCCCCCGTGGGGCCAGCGGGAGGGCCAATGAGCAGTTCTTC
TRBV5-1	TRBJ2-7	TRBD2	NA	CASSQGLLSYEQYF	TGCGCCAGCAGCCAGGGACTATTATCCTACGAGCAGTACTTC
TRBV29-1	TRBJ1-3	NA	NA	CSVPPGKVSGNTIYF	TGCAGCGTTCCCCCAGGGAAAGTCTCTGGAAACACCATATATTTT
TRBV10-2	TRBJ2-1	TRBD2	NA	CASSGPSGEYNEQFF	TGCGCCAGCAGCGGACCTAGCGGGGAATACAATGAGCAGTTCTTC
TRBV27	TRBJ2-7	NA	NA	CASSLSRGGLYEQYF	TGTGCCAGCAGTTTATCGAGAGGGGGTCTCTACGAGCAGTACTTC
TRBV6-5	TRBJ1-5	NA	NA	CASRGTSNQPQHF	TGTGCCAGCAGGGGGACCAGCAATCAGCCCCAGCATTTT
TRBV19	TRBJ2-7	TRBD1	NA	CASGDSTYEQYF	TGTGCCAGTGGGGACAGTACCTACGAGCAGTACTTC
TRBV5-6	TRBJ2-1	NA	NA	CASSPGVYNEQFF	TGTGCCAGCAGCCCAGGGGTTTACAATGAGCAGTTCTTC
TRBV12-2	TRBJ2-1	NA	NA	CASRLIGLAGGQSEQFF	TGTGCAAGTCGCCTAATAGGACTAGCGGGAGGGCAATCGGAGCAGTTCTTC
TRBV5-5	TRBJ2-7	TRBD1	once	CASSDSPGQSSYEQYF	TGTGCCAGCAGCGATTCCCCGGGACAGAGCTCCTACGAGCAGTACTTC
TRBV6-5	TRBJ1-5	TRBD1	NA	CASAGQVHQPQHF	TGTGCCAGCGCGGGACAGGTACACCAGCCCCAGCATTTT
TRBV19	TRBJ2-6	TRBD1	NA	CASSESGTVFSGANVLTF	TGTGCCAGTAGTGAGTCCGGGACAGTTTTCTCTGGGGCCAACGTCCTGACTTTC
TRBV18	TRBJ2-7	NA	NA	CASSPRTSRLFVVYEQYF	TGTGCCAGCTCACCTAGAACTAGCCGGCTCTTTGTCGTCTACGAGCAGTACTTC
TRBV10-2	TRBJ2-3	TRBD1	NA	CASSGDRGLNTQYF	TGCGCCAGCAGCGGAGACAGGGGGCTAAATACGCAGTATTTT
TRBV7-9	TRBJ2-7	TRBD1	NA	CASSPDRGYEQYF	TGTGCCAGCAGCCCCGACAGGGGGTACGAGCAGTACTTC
TRBV5-1	TRBJ2-1	NA	NA	CASSSTGYNEQFF	TGCGCCAGCAGCTCGACAGGCTACAATGAGCAGTTCTTC
TRBV18	TRBJ1-5	NA	NA	CASSANYQPQHF	TGTGCCAGCTCGGCAAACTATCAGCCCCAGCATTTT
TRBV11-3	TRBJ2-7	NA	NA	CASSFSREAEQYF	TGTGCCAGCAGCTTTTCCCGGGAAGCCGAGCAGTACTTC